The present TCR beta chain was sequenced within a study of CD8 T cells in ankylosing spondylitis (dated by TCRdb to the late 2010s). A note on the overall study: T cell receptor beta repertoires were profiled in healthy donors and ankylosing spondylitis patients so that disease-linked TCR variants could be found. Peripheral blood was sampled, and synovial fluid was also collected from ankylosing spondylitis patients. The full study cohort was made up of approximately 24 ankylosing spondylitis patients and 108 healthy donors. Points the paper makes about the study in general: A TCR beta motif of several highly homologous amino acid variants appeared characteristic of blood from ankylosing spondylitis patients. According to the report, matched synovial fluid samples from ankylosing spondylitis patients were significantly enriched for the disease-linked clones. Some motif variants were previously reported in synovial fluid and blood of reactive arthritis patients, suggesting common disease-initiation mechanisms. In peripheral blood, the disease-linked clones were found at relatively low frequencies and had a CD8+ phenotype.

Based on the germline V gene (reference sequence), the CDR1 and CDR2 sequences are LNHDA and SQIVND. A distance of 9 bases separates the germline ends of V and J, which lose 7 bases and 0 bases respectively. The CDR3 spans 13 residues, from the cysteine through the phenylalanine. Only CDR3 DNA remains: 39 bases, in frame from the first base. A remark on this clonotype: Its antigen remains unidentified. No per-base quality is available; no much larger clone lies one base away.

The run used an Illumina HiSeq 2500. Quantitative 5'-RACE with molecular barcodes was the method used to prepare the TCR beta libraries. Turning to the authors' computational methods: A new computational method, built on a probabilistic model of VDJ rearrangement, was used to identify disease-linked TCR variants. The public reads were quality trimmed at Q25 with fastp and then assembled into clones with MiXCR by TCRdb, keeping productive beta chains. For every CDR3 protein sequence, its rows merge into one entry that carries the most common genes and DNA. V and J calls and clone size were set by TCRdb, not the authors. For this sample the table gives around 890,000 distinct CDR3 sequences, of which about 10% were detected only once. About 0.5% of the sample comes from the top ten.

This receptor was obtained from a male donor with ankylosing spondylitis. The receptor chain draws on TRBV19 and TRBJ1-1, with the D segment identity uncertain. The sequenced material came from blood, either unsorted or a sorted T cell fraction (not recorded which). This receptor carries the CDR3 CASKAQMNTEAFF. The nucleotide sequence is TGTGCCAGTAAAGCGCAGATGAACACTGAAGCTTTCTTT.